This T cell receptor (beta chain) appears in the sequencing data of a study of identical twins. The germline V gene encodes CDR1 MNHEY and CDR2 SVGAGI. Trimming took off 2 bases at V and 2 bases at J, with 11 bases between the two ends. This CDR3 has 15 residues. Study-level findings and limits: Insertions ran lower in abundant cord blood beta clonotypes, though not in memory repertoires. Models came in too low on out-of-frame TCR alpha sharing in monozygotic twins.

Worth noting for this clonotype: Antigen: not known.

The authors used template switching to add a universal primer site and gave cDNA unique molecular identifiers. MiXCR was run by TCRdb on the 5' RACE reads, yielding one entry per CDR3 protein. The table shows about 890,000 distinct CDR3 sequences, with 9% to 15% occurring only once. The same sample was also studied in work on yellow fever vaccine responses in identical twins. In that study: Twins reportedly mounted vaccine T cell responses that seemed partly convergent, partly personalized.

Sequences were obtained from PBMCs. V is TRBV6-5 and J is TRBJ2-3, with TRBD2 as a possible D gene (6 bases). The clonotype was recovered from a woman younger than 35 in good health. As DNA, the CDR3 is TGTGCCAGCAGTTACGGGGGGATCAACACAGATACGCAGTATTTT. Its protein product is CASSYGGINTDTQYF.